This T cell receptor (beta chain) comes out of a study of T cells after yellow fever vaccination. Each CDR3 protein is one row after TCRdb ran MiXCR on the 5' RACE reads. The repertoire holds hundreds of thousands of distinct CDR3 sequences, with roughly 22% as singletons. The TCR sequence derives from a man younger than 30 who received the YFV17D yellow fever vaccine. The specimen was PBMCs, collected around 3 weeks after the first yellow fever vaccination.

CDR3 in amino acids: CASSGARSGANVLTF. CDR3 sequence (DNA): TGTGCCAGCAGCGGCGCTCGCTCTGGGGCCAACGTCCTGACTTTC. V usage is TRBV7-3 and J usage is TRBJ2-6; D is unclear. CDR3 length: 15 residues. Germline CDR1 and CDR2: SGHTA and FQGTGA. Trimming removed 5 bases at V and 0 bases at J, with 8 bases between. Drawing the rest from reference TRBV7-3 and TRBJ2-6, the complete variable domain is GAGVSQTPSNKVTEKGKYVELRCDPISGHTALYWYRQSLGQGPEFLIYFQGTGAADDSGLPNDRFFAVRPEGSVSTLKIQRTERGDSAVYLCASSGARSGANVLTFGAGSRLTVL.